This entry features one TCR beta chain sequence. Trimming cost V 3 bases and J 8 bases; bases outside gene matches: 8. Germline CDR1 LNHDA, CDR2 SQIVND (reference sequence). This CDR3 spans 16 amino acids. Original processing notes: Counts of nucleated cells, estimated from reference gene primer amplification, were obtained. This table comes from immunoSEQ multiplex PCR, and its TCRdb copy is limited to in-frame clones, with some not included. V, J and clone size are taken as reported in that table, and D and trimming were inferred from the DNA itself. Seen here are 150,000 to 200,000 clones, approximately 80% observed once, and the top ten hold 13%. This entry comes from a study of blood T cell repertoires in COVID-19. Study at large: Samples came from the United States, Italy and Spain, spanning acute and convalescent COVID-19. The cDNA or gDNA used as material had been derived from T cells, B-cell-depleted T cells, or PBMCs.

The TCR sequence derives from a man aged 50-59 years who had recovered from COVID-19. The specimen was peripheral blood. V usage is TRBV19 and J usage is TRBJ2-4; the match to TRBD2 covers 12 bases. CDR3 protein: CASSIGLAGYTHIQYF. CDR3 coding DNA: TGTGCCAGTAGTATCGGACTAGCGGGGTACACACACATTCAGTACTTC.